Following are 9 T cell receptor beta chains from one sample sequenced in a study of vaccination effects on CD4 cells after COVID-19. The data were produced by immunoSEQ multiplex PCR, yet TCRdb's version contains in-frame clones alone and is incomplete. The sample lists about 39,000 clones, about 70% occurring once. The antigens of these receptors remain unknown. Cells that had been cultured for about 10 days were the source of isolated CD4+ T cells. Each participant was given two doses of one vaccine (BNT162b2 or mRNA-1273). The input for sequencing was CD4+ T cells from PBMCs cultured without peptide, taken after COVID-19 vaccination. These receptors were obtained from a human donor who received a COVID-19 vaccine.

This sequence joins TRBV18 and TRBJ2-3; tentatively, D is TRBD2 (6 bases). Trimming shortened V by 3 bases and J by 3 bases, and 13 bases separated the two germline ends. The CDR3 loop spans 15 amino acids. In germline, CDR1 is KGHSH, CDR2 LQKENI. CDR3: CASSPFAGKTDTQYF. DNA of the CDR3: TGTGCCAGCTCACCGTTCGCGGGGAAGACAGATACGCAGTATTTT. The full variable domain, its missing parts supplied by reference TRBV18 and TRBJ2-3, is NAGVMQNPRHLVRRRGQEARLRCSPMKGHSHVYWYRQLPEEGLKFMVYLQKENIIDESGMPKERFSAEFPKEGPSILRIQQVVRGDSAAYFCASSPFAGKTDTQYFGPGTRLTVL.

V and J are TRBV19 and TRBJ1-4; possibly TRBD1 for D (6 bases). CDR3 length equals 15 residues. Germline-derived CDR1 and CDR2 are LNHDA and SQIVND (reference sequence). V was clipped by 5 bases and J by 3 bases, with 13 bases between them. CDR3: CASSSRGAANEKLFF. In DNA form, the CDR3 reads TGTGCCAGTAGTTCTCGGGGGGCGGCTAATGAAAAACTGTTTTTT.

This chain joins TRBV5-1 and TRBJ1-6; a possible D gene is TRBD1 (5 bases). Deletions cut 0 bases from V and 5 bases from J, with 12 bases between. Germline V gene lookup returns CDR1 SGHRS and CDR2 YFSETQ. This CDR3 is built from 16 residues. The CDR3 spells CASSLERTDNNSPLHF. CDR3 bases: TGCGCCAGCAGCTTGGAGCGAACGGACAATAATTCACCCCTCCACTTT.

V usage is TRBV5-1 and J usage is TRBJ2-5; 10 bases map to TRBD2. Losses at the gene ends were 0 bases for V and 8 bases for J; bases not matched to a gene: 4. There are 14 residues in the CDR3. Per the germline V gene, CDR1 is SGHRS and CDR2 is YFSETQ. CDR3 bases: TGCGCCAGCAGCTTGGATTCTAGCGGGAGAACCCAGTACTTC. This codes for CASSLDSSGRTQYF.

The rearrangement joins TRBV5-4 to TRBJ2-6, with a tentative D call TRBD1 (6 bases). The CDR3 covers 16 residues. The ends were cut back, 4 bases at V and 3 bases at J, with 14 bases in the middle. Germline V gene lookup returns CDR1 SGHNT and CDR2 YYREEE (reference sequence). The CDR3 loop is CASSAYDRLGANVLTF. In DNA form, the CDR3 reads TGTGCCAGCAGCGCGTACGACAGGCTTGGGGCCAACGTCCTGACTTTC.

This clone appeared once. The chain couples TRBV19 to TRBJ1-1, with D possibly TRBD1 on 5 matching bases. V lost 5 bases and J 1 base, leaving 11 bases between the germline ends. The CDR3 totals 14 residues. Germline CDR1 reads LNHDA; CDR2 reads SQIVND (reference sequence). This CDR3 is CASSRPRGNTEAFF. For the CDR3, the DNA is TGTGCCAGTAGTCGCCCAAGGGGGAACACTGAAGCTTTCTTT.

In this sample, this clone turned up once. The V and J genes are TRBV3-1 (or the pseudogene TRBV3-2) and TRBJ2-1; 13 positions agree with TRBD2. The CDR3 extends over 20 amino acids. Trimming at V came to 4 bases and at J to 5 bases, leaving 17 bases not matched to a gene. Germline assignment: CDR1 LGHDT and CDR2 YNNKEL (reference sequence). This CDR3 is CASSPRTSGSGFGSHNEQFF. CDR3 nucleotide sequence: TGTGCCAGCAGCCCTAGGACTAGCGGGAGTGGATTCGGTTCGCACAATGAGCAGTTCTTC.

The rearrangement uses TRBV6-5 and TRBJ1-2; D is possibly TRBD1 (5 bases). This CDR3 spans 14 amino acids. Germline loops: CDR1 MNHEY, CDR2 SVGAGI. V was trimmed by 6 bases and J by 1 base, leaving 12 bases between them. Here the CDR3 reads CASRAGTYNYGYTF. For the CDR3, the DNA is TGTGCCAGCAGGGCAGGGACTTATAACTATGGCTACACCTTC.

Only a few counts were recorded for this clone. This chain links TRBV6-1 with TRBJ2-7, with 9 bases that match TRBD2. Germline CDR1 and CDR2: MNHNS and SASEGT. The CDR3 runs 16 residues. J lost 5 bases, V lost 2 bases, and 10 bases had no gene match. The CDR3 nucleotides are TGTGCCAGCAGTGAAATTGGCGGGAGGGCCTTCAACGAGCAGTACTTC. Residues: CASSEIGGRAFNEQYF.